The clone carrying this T cell receptor beta chain was counted a few times. Its specificity is not known. V shed 0 bases, J shed 5 bases, and the junction held 6 bases outside the gene matches. Germline V gene data show CDR1 as MNHEY and CDR2 as SMNVEV (reference sequence). CDR3 length: 15 residues. The record originates from a study of T cell repertoires in cytomegalovirus infection. TCRdb redid the calling of the reads with MiXCR, one entry per CDR3 protein. Here the sample spans approximately 990,000 distinct CDR3 sequences, 30% to 40% being singletons. Sequenced here: cultured CD8+ T cells from PBMCs, sampled from culture after CMV antigen stimulation. The clonotype comes from a human donor in good health (CMV status not recorded). Some clones in this sample may be carry-over from other donors' samples. The rearrangement links TRBV27 to TRBJ2-5; 7 bases are a match to TRBD1. The chain's CDR3 is CASSLSNRQGETQYF. CDR3 DNA: TGTGCCAGCAGTTTATCCAATCGACAGGGTGAGACCCAGTACTTC.